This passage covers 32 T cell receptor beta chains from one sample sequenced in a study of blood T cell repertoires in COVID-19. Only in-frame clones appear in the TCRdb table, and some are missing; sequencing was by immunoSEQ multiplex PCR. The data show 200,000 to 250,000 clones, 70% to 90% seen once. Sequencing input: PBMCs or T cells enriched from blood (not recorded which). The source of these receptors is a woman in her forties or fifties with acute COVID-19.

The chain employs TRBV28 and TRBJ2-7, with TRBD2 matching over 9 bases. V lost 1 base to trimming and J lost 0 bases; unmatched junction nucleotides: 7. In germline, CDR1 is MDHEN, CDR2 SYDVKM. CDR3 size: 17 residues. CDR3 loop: CASSLFLAGPRSYEQYF. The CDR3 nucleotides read TGTGCCAGCAGTTTATTTCTAGCGGGGCCCCGCTCCTACGAGCAGTACTTC.

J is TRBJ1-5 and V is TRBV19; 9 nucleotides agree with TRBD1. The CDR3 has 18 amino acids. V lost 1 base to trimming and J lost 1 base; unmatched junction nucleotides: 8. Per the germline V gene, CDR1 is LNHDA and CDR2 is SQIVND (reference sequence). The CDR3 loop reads CASSIVTGGAYSNQPQHF. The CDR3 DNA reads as TGTGCCAGTAGTATAGTCACAGGGGGCGCATACAGCAATCAGCCCCAGCATTTT.

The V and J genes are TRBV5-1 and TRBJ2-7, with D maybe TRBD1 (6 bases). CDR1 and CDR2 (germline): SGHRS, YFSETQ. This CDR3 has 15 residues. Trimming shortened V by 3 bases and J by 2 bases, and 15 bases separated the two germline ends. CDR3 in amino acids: CASSSQTGPAYEQYF. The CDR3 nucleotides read TGCGCCAGCAGCTCCCAGACAGGACCCGCCTACGAGCAGTACTTC.

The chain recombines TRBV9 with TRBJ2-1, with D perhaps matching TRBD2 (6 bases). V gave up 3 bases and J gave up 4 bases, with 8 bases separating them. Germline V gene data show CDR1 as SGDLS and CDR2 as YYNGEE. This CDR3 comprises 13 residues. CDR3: CASSASGYNEQFF. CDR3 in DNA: TGTGCCAGCAGCGCCAGCGGGTACAATGAGCAGTTCTTC.

The CDR3 DNA reads as TGTGCCAGCAACCACAGGGACCCTCCCTACGAGCAGTACTTC. This gives the protein CASNHRDPPYEQYF. V is TRBV28 and J is TRBJ2-7; D may be TRBD1 (6 bases). Deletions cut 7 bases from V and 2 bases from J, with 15 bases between. Germline V gene lookup returns CDR1 MDHEN and CDR2 SYDVKM. The CDR3 totals 14 residues. Variable domain in full (rest from reference TRBV28 and TRBJ2-7): DVKVTQSSRYLVKRTGEKVFLECVQDMDHENMFWYRQDPGLGLRLIYFSYDVKMKEKGDIPEGYSVSREKKERFSLILESASTNQTSMYLCASNHRDPPYEQYFGPGTRLTVT.

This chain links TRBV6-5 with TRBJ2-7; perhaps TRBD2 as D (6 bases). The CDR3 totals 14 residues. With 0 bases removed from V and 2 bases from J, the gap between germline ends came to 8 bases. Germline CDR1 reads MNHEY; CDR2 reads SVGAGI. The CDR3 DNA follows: TGTGCCAGCAGTTACTCCCGGGAGCCCTACGAGCAGTACTTC. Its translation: CASSYSREPYEQYF.

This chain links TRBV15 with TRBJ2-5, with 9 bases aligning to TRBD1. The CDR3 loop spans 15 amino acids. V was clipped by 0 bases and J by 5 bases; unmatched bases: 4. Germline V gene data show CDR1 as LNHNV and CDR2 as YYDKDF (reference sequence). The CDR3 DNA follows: TGTGCCACCAGCAGAGATACCGGGACAGGGGAGACCCAGTACTTC. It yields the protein CATSRDTGTGETQYF.

The CDR3 region has the DNA TGCGCCAGCAGCTTTGTGGGAGGGAGGGCTAGCGGCCGCTTCAATGAGCAGTTCTTC. This translates into CASSFVGGRASGRFNEQFF. The chain joins TRBV5-1 to TRBJ2-1, with 7 bases lining up with TRBD2. Germline V gives CDR1 SGHRS, CDR2 YFSETQ. CDR3 length equals 19 residues. V lost 2 bases, J lost 6 bases, and 20 bases stayed unmatched.

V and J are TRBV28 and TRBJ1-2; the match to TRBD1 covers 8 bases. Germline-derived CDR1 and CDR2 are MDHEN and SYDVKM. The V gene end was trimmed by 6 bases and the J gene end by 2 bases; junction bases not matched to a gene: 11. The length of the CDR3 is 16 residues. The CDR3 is CASSASQGADNYGYTF. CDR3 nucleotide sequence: TGTGCCAGCAGCGCTAGCCAGGGGGCGGACAACTATGGCTACACCTTC.

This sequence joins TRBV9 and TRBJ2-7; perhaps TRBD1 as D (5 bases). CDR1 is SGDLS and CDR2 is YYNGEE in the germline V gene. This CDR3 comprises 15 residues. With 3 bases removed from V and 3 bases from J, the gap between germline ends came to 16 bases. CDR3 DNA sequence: TGTGCCAGCAGCGCAGCGACAGATTCAAGCTACGAGCAGTACTTC. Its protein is CASSAATDSSYEQYF.

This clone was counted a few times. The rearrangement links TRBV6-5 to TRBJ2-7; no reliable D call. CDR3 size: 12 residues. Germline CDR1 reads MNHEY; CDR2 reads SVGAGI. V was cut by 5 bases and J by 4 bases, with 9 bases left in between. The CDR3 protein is CASSTNRYEQYF. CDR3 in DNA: TGTGCCAGCAGTACGAACAGATACGAGCAGTACTTC.

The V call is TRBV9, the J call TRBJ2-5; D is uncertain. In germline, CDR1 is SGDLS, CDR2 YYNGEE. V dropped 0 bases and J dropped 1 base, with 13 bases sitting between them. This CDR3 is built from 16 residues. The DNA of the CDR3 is TGTGCCAGCAGCGTAGGGGCAGTTCAATTCCAAGAGACCCAGTACTTC. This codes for CASSVGAVQFQETQYF. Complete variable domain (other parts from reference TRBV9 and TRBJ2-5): DSGVTQTPKHLITATGQRVTLRCSPRSGDLSVYWYQQSLDQGLQFLIQYYNGEERAKGNILERFSAQQFPDLHSELNLSSLELGDSALYFCASSVGAVQFQETQYFGPGTRLLVL.

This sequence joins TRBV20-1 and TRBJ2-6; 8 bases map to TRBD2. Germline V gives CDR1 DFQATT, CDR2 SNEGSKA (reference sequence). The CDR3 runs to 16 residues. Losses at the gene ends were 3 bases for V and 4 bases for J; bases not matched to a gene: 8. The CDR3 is CSASESGRSGANVLTF. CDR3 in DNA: TGCAGTGCTAGTGAAAGCGGGAGATCGGGGGCCAACGTCCTGACTTTC.

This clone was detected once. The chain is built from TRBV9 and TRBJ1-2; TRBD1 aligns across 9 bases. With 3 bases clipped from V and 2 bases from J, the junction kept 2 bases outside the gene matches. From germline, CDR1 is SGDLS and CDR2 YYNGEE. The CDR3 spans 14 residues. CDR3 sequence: CASSGGTGNYGYTF. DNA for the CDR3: TGTGCCAGCAGCGGAGGGACAGGGAACTATGGCTACACCTTC.

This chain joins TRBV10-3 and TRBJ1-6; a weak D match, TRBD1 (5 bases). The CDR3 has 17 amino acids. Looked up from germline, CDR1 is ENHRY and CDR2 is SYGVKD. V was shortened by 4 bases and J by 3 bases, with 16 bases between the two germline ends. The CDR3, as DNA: TGTGCCATCAGTGCGACAGAACGTCTACTCTATAATTCACCCCTCCACTTT. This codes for CAISATERLLYNSPLHF.

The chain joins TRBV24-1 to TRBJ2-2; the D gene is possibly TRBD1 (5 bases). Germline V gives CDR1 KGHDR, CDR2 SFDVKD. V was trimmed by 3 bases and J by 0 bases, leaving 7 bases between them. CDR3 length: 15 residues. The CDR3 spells CATSDPTANTGELFF. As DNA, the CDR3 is TGTGCCACCAGTGATCCGACAGCGAACACCGGGGAGCTGTTTTTT.

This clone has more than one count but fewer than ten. In nucleotides, the CDR3 is TGTGCCAGCAGTTTATTCGGGACAGGGCCGGTTTATCAGCCCCAGCATTTT. Translation gives CASSLFGTGPVYQPQHF. This chain links TRBV27 with TRBJ1-5; the match to TRBD1 covers 9 bases. The CDR3 extends over 17 amino acids. Trimming at V came to 1 base and at J to 5 bases, leaving 9 bases not matched to a gene. Per the germline V gene, CDR1 is MNHEY and CDR2 is SMNVEV (reference sequence).

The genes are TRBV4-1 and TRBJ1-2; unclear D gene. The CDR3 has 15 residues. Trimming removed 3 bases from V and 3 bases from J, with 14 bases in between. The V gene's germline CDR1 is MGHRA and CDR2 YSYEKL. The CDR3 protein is CASSQDETVDYGYTF. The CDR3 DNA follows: TGCGCCAGCAGCCAGGATGAAACAGTGGACTATGGCTACACCTTC.

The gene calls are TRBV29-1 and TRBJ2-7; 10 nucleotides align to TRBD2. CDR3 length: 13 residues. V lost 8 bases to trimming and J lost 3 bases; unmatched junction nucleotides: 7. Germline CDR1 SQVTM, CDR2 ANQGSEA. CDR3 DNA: TGCAGCATGACTAGCGGGTCCTACTACGAGCAGTACTTC. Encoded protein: CSMTSGSYYEQYF.

The CDR3 nucleotides are TGTGCCAGCAGCCCCAGGTCGGGCAGGGGCCAAGGCTACACCTTC. This codes for CASSPRSGRGQGYTF. The chain combines TRBV6-5 with TRBJ1-2, with a possible D match to TRBD1 (6 bases). Germline V CDR1 and CDR2: MNHEY, SVGAGI. The CDR3 consists of 15 residues. V lost 6 bases, J lost 8 bases, and 22 bases lay in between.

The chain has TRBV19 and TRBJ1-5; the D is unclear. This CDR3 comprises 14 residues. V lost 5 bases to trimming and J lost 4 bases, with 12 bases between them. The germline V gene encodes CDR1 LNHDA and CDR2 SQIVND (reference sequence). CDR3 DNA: TGTGCCAGTAGTGCGGGCCAGCTAAATCAGCCCCAGCATTTT. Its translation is CASSAGQLNQPQHF.

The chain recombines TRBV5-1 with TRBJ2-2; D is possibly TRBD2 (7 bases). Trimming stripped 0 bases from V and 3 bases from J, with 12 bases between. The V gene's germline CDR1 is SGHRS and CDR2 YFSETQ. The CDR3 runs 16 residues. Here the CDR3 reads CASSLVGGLDTGELFF. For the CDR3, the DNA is TGCGCCAGCAGCTTGGTCGGGGGGCTGGACACCGGGGAGCTGTTTTTT.

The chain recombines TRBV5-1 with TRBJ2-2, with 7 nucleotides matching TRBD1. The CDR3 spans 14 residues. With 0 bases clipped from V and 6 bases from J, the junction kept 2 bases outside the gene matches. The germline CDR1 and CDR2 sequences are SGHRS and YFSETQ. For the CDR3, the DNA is TGCGCCAGCAGCTTGGTACAGGGGCCCGGGGAGCTGTTTTTT. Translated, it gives CASSLVQGPGELFF.

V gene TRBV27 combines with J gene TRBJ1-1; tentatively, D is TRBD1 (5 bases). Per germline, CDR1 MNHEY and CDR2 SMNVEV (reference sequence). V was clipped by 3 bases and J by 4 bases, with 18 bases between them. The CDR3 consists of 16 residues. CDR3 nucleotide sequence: TGTGCCAGCAGTTTCGGAGGGGATGGAGTTAGCACTGAAGCTTTCTTT. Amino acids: CASSFGGDGVSTEAFF.

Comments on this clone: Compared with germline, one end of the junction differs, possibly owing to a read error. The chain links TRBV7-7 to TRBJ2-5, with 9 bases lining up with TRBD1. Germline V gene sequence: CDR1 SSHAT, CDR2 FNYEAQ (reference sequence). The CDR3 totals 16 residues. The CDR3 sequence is CASSLASDRGAETQYF. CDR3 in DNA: TGTGCTAGCAGCTTAGCGTCGGACAGGGGCGCGGAGACCCAGTACTTC.

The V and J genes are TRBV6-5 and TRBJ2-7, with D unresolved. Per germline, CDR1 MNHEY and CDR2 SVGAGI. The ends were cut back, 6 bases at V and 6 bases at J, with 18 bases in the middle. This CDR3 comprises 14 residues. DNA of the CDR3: TGTGCCAGCAGAGTCCCGGTTGAGCCCCTCGAGCAGTACTTC. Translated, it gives CASRVPVEPLEQYF.

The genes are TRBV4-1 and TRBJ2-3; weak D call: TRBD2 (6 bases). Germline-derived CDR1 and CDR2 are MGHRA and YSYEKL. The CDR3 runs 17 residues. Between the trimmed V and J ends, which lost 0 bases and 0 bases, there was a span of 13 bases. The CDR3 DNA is TGCGCCAGCAGCCAAGAGGGAGGCGGGTTAAGCACAGATACGCAGTATTTT. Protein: CASSQEGGGLSTDTQYF.

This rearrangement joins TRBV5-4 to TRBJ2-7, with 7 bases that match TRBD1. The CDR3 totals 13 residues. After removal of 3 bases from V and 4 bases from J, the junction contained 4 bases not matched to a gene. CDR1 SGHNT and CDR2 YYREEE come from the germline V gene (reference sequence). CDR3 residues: CASSSWTGYEQYF. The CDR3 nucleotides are TGTGCCAGCAGCTCCTGGACAGGATACGAGCAGTACTTC. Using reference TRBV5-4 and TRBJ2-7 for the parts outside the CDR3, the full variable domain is ETGVTQSPTHLIKTRGQQVTLRCSSQSGHNTVSWYQQALGQGPQFIFQYYREEENGRGNFPPRFSGLQFPNYSSELNVNALELDDSALYLCASSSWTGYEQYFGPGTRLTVT.

For the CDR3, the DNA is TGTGCCAGCAGTTTAGGGGACACATATCAGCCCCAGCATTTT. This codes for CASSLGDTYQPQHF. The rearrangement joins TRBV27 to TRBJ1-5, with D possibly matching TRBD1 (6 bases). CDR1 is MNHEY and CDR2 is SMNVEV in the germline V gene (reference sequence). There are 14 residues in the CDR3. The ends were cut back, 2 bases at V and 5 bases at J, with 10 bases in the middle.

For the CDR3, the DNA is TGTGCCAGCTCTGGACGGGGGAGGGCCGGAAATGAGCAGTTCTTC. It specifies CASSGRGRAGNEQFF. The V call is TRBV7-8, the J call TRBJ2-1, with TRBD2 matching over 7 bases. The germline gives CDR1 SGHVS, CDR2 FQNEAQ. CDR3 size: 15 residues. V lost 8 bases to trimming and J lost 7 bases; unmatched junction nucleotides: 14. The full variable domain, completed using reference TRBV7-8 and TRBJ2-1, is GAGVSQSPRYKVAKRGQDVALRCDPISGHVSLFWYQQALGQGPEFLTYFQNEAQLDKSGLPSDRFFAERPEGSVSTLKIQRTQQEDSAVYLCASSGRGRAGNEQFFGPGTRLTVL.

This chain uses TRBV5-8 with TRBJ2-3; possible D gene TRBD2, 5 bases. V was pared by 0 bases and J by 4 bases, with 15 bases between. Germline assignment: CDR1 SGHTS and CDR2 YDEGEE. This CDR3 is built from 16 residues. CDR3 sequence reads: CASSLGTASGADTQYF. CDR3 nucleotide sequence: TGTGCCAGCAGCTTGGGTACCGCGAGCGGCGCAGATACGCAGTATTTT.

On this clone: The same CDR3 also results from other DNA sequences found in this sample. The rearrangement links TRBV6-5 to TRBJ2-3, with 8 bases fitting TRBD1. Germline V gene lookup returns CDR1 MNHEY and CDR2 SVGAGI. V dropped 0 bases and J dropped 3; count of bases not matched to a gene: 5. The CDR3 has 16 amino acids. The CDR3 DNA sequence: TGTGCCAGCAGTTACTCTCGACAGGGGACTACAGATACGCAGTATTTT. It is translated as CASSYSRQGTTDTQYF.